This entry is about one TCR beta chain. Its antigen target is currently unknown. Within one base of it there is no much larger clone, and no base qualities were kept. The data originate from a study of tumor-infiltrating lymphocytes in localized non-small cell lung cancer (dated by TCRdb to 2020 to 2023). For the study in its entirety: The cohort included patients whose samples were collected after neoadjuvant chemotherapy, as well as both smokers and never-smokers and several histologies. From each patient came resected tumor tissue plus uninvolved lung tissue from that same patient, and the uninvolved lung tissue was described as non-adjacent to the tumor. TCR sequencing was one of several integrated assays, alongside flow cytometry, multiplex immunofluorescence, RNA-seq, exome sequencing and proteomics, applied to the same patients. The overall ICON cohort comprised fewer than 170 surgical patients with localized non-small cell lung cancer whose tumors were resected. A total of around 50 patients were part of the paired comparison of immunoSEQ T-cell fraction between tumor and uninvolved lung. What the research found in general, with its limitations: Tumor T-cell fraction from TCR sequencing was not associated with recurrence-free survival (p = 0.61). No difference in TCR-derived T-cell fraction was observed between the flow cytometry-defined immunotypes IM1 (good prognosis) and IM2 (poor prognosis). Since assay coverage differed from patient to patient depending on how much tissue was available, TCR sequencing was done for only a subset of the cohort. TCRbeta sequencing supported higher T cell infiltration in tumors than in uninvolved lung tissue, consistent with immunofluorescence CD3 counts. Because different assays used different pieces of the same tissue, technical variation could not be distinguished from intratumor heterogeneity.

The first patient joined ICON in 2016, and enrollment wrapped up when the last patient was enrolled in the second half of 2018. A subcohort of approximately 76 patients provided fresh tumor and matched uninvolved tissue for in-depth immune analyses, with TCR sequencing among those analyses. DNA for TCR sequencing was isolated from bulk tissue, and no cell sorting was done. The immunoSEQ assay used for TCR sequencing gave the T-cell fraction in both tumor and uninvolved lung tissue. The source study handled its data this way. In the survival analysis, patients were divided into a high T-cell fraction group (upper tertile) and a low T-cell fraction group (lower two tertiles), and the two groups were compared using a log-rank test. Paired tumor versus uninvolved lung differences in T-cell fraction were tested with a signed-rank test. Sourced from immuneACCESS, this table was stored by TCRdb with only in-frame sequences that have V and J called. A share of the clones is absent; for the studies checked, an unresolved V gene accounts for under half, and the remainder has no known explanation. Clone size and the V and J calls come from that table; the DNA yielded D and trimming. The sample includes under 25,000 clones, with around 62% observed a single time. The ten largest make up around 5.4% of the sample.

CDR1 is given as SGHRS and CDR2 as YFSETQ, both from the germline V gene. The CDR3 numbers 15 residues from cysteine through phenylalanine. Left in the record is the CDR3 DNA by itself, 45 bases read in frame from the first base. The junction shows trimming of 9 bases on V and 0 bases on J, and the gene matches do not reach 8 bases of it. The rearranged chain carries TRBV5-1 and TRBJ2-3; 9 bases in between match TRBD2. The sample was lung tumor tissue. The TCR originated in a human donor with non-small cell lung cancer. The CDR3 region has the sequence CATMTSGASTDTQYF. The DNA sequence follows: TGCGCCACCATGACTAGCGGAGCTAGCACAGATACGCAGTATTTT.